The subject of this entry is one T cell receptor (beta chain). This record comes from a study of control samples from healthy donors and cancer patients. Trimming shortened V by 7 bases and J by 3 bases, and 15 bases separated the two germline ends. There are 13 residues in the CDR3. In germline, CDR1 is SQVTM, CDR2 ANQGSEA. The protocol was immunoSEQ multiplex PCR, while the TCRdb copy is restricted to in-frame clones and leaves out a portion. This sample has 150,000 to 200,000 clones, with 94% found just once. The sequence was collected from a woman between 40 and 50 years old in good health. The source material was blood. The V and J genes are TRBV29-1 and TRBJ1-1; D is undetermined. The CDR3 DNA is TGCAGCGCGGTAAAACTCCTGGACACTGAAGCTTTCTTT. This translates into CSAVKLLDTEAFF.